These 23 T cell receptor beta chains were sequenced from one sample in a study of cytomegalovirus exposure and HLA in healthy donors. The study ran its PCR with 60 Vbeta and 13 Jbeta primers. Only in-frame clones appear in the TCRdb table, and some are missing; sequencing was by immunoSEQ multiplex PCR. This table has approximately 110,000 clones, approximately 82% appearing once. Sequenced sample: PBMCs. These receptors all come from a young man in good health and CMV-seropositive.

The CDR3 region is CASSETSNTGELFF. CDR3 nucleotide sequence: TGTGCCAGCAGTGAGACTAGCAACACCGGGGAGCTGTTTTTT. The chain employs TRBV6-4 and TRBJ2-2, with TRBD2 matching 7 bases. Germline trimming cut 3 bases from V and 2 bases from J; bases unmatched to any gene: 0. CDR1 and CDR2 (germline): MRHNA, SNTAGT. This CDR3 has 14 residues.

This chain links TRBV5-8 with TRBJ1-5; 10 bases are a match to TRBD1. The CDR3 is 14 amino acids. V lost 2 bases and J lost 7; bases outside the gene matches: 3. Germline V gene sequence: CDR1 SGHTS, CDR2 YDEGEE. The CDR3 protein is CASSFGTGAQPQHF. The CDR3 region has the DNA TGTGCCAGCAGCTTTGGGACAGGGGCCCAGCCCCAGCATTTT.

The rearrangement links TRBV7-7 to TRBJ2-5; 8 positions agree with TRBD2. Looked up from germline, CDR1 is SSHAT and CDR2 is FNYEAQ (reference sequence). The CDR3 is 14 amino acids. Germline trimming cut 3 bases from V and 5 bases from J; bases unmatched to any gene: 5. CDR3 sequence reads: CASSLGLVTETQYF. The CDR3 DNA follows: TGTGCCAGCAGCTTGGGACTAGTCACGGAGACCCAGTACTTC.

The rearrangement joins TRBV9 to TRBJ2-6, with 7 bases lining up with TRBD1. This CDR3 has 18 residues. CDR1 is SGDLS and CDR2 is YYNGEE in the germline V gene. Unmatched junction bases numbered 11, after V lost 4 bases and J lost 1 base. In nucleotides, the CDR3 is TGTGCCAGCAGCCGCTACAGGGGTGAGATTTCTGGGGCCAACGTCCTGACTTTC. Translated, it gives CASSRYRGEISGANVLTF.

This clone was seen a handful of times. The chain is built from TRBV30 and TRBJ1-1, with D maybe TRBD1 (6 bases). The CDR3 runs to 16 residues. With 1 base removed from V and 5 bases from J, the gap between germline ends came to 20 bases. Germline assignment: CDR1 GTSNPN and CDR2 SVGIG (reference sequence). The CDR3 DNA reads TGTGCCTGGAGTGCAAGGACAGCCCCTAGCCTGACTGAAGCTTTCTTT. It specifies CAWSARTAPSLTEAFF. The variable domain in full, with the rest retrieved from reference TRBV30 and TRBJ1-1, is SQTIHQWPATLVQPVGSPLSLECTVEGTSNPNLYWYRQAAGRGLQLLFYSVGIGQISSEVPQNLSASRPQDRQFILSSKKLLLSDSGFYLCAWSARTAPSLTEAFFGQGTRLTVV.

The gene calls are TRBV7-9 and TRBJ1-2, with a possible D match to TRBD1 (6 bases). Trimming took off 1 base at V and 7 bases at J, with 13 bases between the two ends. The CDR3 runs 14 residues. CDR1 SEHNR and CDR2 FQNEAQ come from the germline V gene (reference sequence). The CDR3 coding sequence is TGTGCCAGCAGCTTAGGAGGGGGAAGCGGTGGCTACACCTTC. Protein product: CASSLGGGSGGYTF.

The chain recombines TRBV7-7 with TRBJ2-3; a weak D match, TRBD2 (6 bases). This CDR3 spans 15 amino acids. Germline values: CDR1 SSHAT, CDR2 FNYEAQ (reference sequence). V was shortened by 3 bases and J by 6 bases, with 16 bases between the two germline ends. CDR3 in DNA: TGTGCCAGCAGCTTGGGACTGTCCACCGGCGATACGCAGTATTTT. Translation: CASSLGLSTGDTQYF.

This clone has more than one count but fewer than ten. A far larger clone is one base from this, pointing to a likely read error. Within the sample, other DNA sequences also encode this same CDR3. This CDR3 reads CASSLGGVAWREQYF. The CDR3 DNA sequence: TGCGCCAGCAGCTTGGGGGGGGTGGCCTGGCGGGAGCAGTACTTC. The V call is TRBV5-1, the J call TRBJ2-7; weak D call: TRBD2 (6 bases). The ends were cut back, 0 bases at V and 7 bases at J, with 17 bases in the middle. The germline V gene has CDR1 SGHRS and CDR2 YFSETQ. This CDR3 contains 15 residues.

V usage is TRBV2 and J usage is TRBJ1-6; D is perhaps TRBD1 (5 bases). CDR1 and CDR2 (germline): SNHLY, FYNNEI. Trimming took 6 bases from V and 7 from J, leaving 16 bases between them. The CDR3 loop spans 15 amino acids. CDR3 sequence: CASRRGGEGNSPLHF. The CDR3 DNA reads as TGTGCCAGCAGAAGGGGAGGGGAGGGGAATTCACCCCTCCACTTT.

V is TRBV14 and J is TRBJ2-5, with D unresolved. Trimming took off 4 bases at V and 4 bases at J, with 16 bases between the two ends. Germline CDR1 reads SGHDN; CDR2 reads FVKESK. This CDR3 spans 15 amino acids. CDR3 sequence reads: CASSLKARLGETQYF. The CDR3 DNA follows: TGTGCCAGCAGCCTAAAGGCCAGGTTGGGAGAGACCCAGTACTTC.

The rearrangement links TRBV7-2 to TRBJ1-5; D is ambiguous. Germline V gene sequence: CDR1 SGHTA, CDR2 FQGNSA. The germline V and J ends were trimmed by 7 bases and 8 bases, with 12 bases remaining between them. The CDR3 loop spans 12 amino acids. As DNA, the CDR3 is TGTGCCAGCACCAGGATGGTCGAGCCCCAGCATTTT. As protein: CASTRMVEPQHF.

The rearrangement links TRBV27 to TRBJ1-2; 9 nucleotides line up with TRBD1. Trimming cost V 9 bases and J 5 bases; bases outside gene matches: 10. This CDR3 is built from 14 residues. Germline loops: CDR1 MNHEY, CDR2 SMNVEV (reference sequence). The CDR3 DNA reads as TGTGCCAGTAGTACAGGGGGCCGGGTGTATGGCTACACCTTC. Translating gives CASSTGGRVYGYTF.

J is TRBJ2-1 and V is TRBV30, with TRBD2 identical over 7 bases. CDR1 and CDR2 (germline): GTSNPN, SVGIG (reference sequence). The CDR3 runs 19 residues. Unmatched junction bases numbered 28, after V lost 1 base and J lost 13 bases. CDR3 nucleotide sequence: TGTGCCTGGAGTGGCCGAGGAGGGGTGACTATACAGCGGGGTTTAATCCAGTTCTTC. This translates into CAWSGRGGVTIQRGLIQFF.

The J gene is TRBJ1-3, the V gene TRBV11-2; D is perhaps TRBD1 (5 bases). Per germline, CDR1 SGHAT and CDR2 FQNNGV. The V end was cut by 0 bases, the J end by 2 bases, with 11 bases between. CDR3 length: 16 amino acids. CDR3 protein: CASSLEPGLTGNTIYF. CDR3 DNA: TGTGCCAGCAGCTTAGAACCAGGGCTGACTGGAAACACCATATATTTT.

The CDR3 nucleotides are TGTGCCAGCAGCCCAACAGGAGTTCCCGAGCAGTACTTC. Its translation is CASSPTGVPEQYF. V is TRBV5-4 and J is TRBJ2-7; possible D gene TRBD1, 5 bases. V was cut by 4 bases and J by 6 bases, with 14 bases left in between. The germline V gene encodes CDR1 SGHNT and CDR2 YYREEE (reference sequence). CDR3 length: 13 amino acids. Drawing the rest from reference TRBV5-4 and TRBJ2-7, the complete variable domain is ETGVTQSPTHLIKTRGQQVTLRCSSQSGHNTVSWYQQALGQGPQFIFQYYREEENGRGNFPPRFSGLQFPNYSSELNVNALELDDSALYLCASSPTGVPEQYFGPGTRLTVT.

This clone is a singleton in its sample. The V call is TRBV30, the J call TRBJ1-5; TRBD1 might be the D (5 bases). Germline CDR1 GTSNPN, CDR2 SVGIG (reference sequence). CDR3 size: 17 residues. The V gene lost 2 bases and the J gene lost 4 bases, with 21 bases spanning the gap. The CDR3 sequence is CAWSRGPDGGWNQPQHF. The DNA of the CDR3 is TGTGCCTGGAGTCGAGGCCCCGATGGGGGGTGGAATCAGCCCCAGCATTTT.

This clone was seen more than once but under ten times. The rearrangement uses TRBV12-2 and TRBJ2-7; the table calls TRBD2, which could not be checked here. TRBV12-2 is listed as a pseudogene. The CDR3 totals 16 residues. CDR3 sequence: CASRSMGLLLSYEQYV. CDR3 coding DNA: TGTGCAAGTCGCTCCATGGGACTACTCCTCTCCTACGAGCAGTACGTC.

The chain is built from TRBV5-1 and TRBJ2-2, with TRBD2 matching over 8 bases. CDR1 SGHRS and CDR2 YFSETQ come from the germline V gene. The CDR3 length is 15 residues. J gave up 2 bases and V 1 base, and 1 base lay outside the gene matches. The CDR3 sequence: CASSLTSGNTGELFF. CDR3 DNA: TGCGCCAGCAGCTTGACTAGCGGTAACACCGGGGAGCTGTTTTTT.

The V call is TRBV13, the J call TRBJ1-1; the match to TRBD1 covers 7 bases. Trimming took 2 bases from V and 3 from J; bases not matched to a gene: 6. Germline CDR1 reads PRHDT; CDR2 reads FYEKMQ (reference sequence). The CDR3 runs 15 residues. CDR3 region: CASSLSGGSDTEAFF. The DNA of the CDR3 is TGTGCCAGCAGCTTATCAGGGGGTAGTGACACTGAAGCTTTCTTT.

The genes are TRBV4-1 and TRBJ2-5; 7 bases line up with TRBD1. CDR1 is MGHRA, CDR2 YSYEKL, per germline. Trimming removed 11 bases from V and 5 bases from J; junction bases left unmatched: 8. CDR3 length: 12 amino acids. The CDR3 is CASRGQGETQYF. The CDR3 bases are TGCGCCTCGAGGGGGCAGGGGGAGACCCAGTACTTC.

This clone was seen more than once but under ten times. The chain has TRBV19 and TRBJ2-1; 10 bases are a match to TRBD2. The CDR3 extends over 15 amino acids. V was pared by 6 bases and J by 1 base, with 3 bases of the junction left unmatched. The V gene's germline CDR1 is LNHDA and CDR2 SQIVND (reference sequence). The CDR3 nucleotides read TGTGCCAGTAGGACACTAGCGGGGTCCTACAATGAGCAGTTCTTC. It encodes CASRTLAGSYNEQFF. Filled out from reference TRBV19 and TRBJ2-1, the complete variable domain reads DGGITQSPKYLFRKEGQNVTLSCEQNLNHDAMYWYRQDPGQGLRLIYYSQIVNDFQKGDIAEGYSVSREKKESFPLTVTSAQKNPTAFYLCASRTLAGSYNEQFFGPGTRLTVL.

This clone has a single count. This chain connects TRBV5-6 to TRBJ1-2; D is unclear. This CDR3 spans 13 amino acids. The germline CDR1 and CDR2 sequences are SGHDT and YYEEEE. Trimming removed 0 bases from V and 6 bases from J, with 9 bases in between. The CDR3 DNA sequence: TGTGCCAGCAGCTTGGGAGCGCCCGATGGCTACACCTTC. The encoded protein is CASSLGAPDGYTF.

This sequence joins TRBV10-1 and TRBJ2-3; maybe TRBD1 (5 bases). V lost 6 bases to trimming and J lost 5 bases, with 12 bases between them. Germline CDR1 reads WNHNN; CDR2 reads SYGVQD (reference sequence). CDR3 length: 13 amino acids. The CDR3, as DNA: TGCGCCAGCAGAATGACAGTAGTAGATACGCAGTATTTT. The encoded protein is CASRMTVVDTQYF.